The 30 T cell receptor beta chains below were found in one sample sequenced in a study of shared clonotypes between healthy human individuals. Data came from immunoSEQ multiplex PCR; TCRdb stores just in-frame clones and leaves some out. Of about 2.3 million clones listed, 85% to 95% were seen once; the top ten hold around 0.4%. Sequenced material: naive CD4+ T cells from PBMCs. Documented subset: CD45RA+ positively selected. Source of these receptors: a man between 18 and 29 years old in good health. Some clones in this sample may be carry-over from other donors' samples.

Here the CDR3 DNA reads TGTGCCAGCTCACCCGCGTCCGCAGATACGCAGTATTTT. Translation: CASSPASADTQYF. V usage is TRBV18 and J usage is TRBJ2-3; no firm D call. Per germline, CDR1 KGHSH and CDR2 LQKENI. The CDR3 runs to 13 residues. The germline V and J ends were trimmed by 3 bases and 4 bases, with 8 bases remaining between them.

The V gene is TRBV6-5, the J gene TRBJ1-5; D remains unclear. V lost 6 bases and J 0 bases, leaving 12 bases between the germline ends. Germline loops: CDR1 MNHEY, CDR2 SVGAGI. CDR3 length equals 15 residues. The CDR3 region is CASSPWVGSNQPQHF. In DNA, the CDR3 is TGTGCCAGCAGCCCCTGGGTCGGTAGCAATCAGCCCCAGCATTTT.

This sequence joins TRBV6-1 and TRBJ2-3; 7 positions agree with TRBD2. CDR3 length equals 17 residues. In germline, CDR1 is MNHNS, CDR2 SASEGT. J lost 2 bases, V lost 2 bases, and 10 bases had no gene match. This CDR3 reads CASSEHLLATYTDTQYF. CDR3 DNA: TGTGCCAGCAGTGAACACTTACTAGCGACTTACACAGATACGCAGTATTTT.

The chain recombines TRBV19 with TRBJ2-7, with 10 bases identical to TRBD2. The V and J ends lost 5 bases and 3 bases, in that order; junction bases with no gene match: 7. This CDR3 comprises 15 residues. Germline CDR1 LNHDA, CDR2 SQIVND (reference sequence). The CDR3 loop reads CASSLAGEANYEQYF. CDR3 in DNA: TGTGCCAGTAGTCTAGCGGGAGAAGCAAACTACGAGCAGTACTTC.

Written as DNA, the CDR3 is TGTGCCAGCAGCTCACTCGGGACGGACTTTAGCACAGATACGCAGTATTTT. The encoded protein is CASSSLGTDFSTDTQYF. The rearrangement uses TRBV7-9 and TRBJ2-3; D might be TRBD1 or TRBD2, each matching 5 bases. The CDR3 has 17 residues. Trimming cost V 4 bases and J 0 bases, with 17 bases left between them. CDR1 is SEHNR, CDR2 FQNEAQ, per germline (reference sequence).

V usage is TRBV4-3 and J usage is TRBJ2-2, with 9 bases identical to TRBD2. The CDR3 totals 16 residues. CDR1 is LGHNA, CDR2 YSLEER, per germline. The V and J ends lost 2 bases and 3 bases, in that order; junction bases with no gene match: 4. CDR3 region: CASSQLAGDHTGELFF. CDR3 nucleotide sequence: TGCGCCAGCAGCCAATTAGCGGGGGATCACACCGGGGAGCTGTTTTTT.

The chain carries TRBV6-1 and TRBJ1-5; D might be TRBD1 (6 bases). The CDR3 extends over 14 amino acids. Trimming took off 8 bases at V and 7 bases at J, with 18 bases between the two ends. CDR1 is MNHNS and CDR2 is SASEGT in the germline V gene. The CDR3 loop reads CASSSRTGRQPQHF. For the CDR3, the DNA is TGTGCCAGCTCCTCCCGTACAGGGCGCCAGCCCCAGCATTTT.

The rearrangement links TRBV4-2 to TRBJ2-2; 15 bases agree with TRBD2. With 0 bases clipped from V and 6 bases from J, the junction kept 5 bases outside the gene matches. This CDR3 region has 18 residues. Germline V gene data show CDR1 as LGHNA and CDR2 as YNFKEQ. CDR3 bases: TGTGCCAGCAGCCAAGAGGGACTAGCGGGAGGAGGGGCCGGGGAGCTGTTTTTT. Its protein is CASSQEGLAGGGAGELFF.

CDR3 region: CASSGGQGNSGGYTF. The DNA for the CDR3 is TGCGCCAGCAGCGGGGGACAGGGAAATTCAGGTGGCTACACCTTC. The chain links TRBV5-1 to TRBJ1-2, with 9 bases identical to TRBD1. Per germline, CDR1 SGHRS and CDR2 YFSETQ. This CDR3 comprises 15 residues. V was clipped by 4 bases and J by 7 bases; unmatched bases: 11.

The chain recombines TRBV28 with TRBJ2-7; D is perhaps TRBD2 (6 bases). Trimming removed 1 base at V and 3 bases at J, with 13 bases between. The CDR3 is made up of 15 amino acids. Germline V CDR1 and CDR2: MDHEN, SYDVKM. CDR3 in DNA: TGTGCCAGCAGTTTATCCGCGGGGTCCAACTACGAGCAGTACTTC. Protein sequence: CASSLSAGSNYEQYF.

The chain couples TRBV5-1 to TRBJ2-7; 8 nucleotides align to TRBD1. The CDR3 sequence is 16 residues long. V lost 1 base, J lost 6 bases, and 12 bases stayed unmatched. Germline assignment: CDR1 SGHRS and CDR2 YFSETQ. CDR3 sequence reads: CASSLSAGTGLSEQYF. The DNA of the CDR3 is TGCGCCAGCAGCTTGTCGGCCGGGACAGGCCTTTCCGAGCAGTACTTC.

This clone occurred once. CDR3 coding DNA: TGTGCCAGCAGCGACGGACTCGCCTACAATGAGCAGTTCTTC. Its protein product is CASSDGLAYNEQFF. J is TRBJ2-1 and V is TRBV5-8; possibly TRBD2 for D (5 bases). V lost 4 bases and J lost 2, with 10 bases in between. Germline V lookup: CDR1 SGHTS, CDR2 YDEGEE. The CDR3 is made up of 14 amino acids.

V is TRBV27 and J is TRBJ1-2; D call uncertain. V gave up 3 bases and J gave up 4 bases, with 12 bases separating them. The V gene's germline CDR1 is MNHEY and CDR2 SMNVEV (reference sequence). The CDR3 length is 14 residues. CDR3 in amino acids: CASSFGRFSYGYTF. The DNA for the CDR3 is TGTGCCAGCAGTTTTGGCAGGTTCTCCTATGGCTACACCTTC.

This clone has a single count. This chain uses TRBV2 with TRBJ2-7, with no clear D. CDR3 length equals 11 residues. The V end lost 3 bases, the J end lost 10 bases, and 10 bases lay between the germline ends. CDR1 is SNHLY, CDR2 FYNNEI, per germline. The CDR3 loop reads CASSEPIVQYF. CDR3 bases: TGTGCCAGCAGTGAGCCTATAGTTCAGTACTTC.

This chain links TRBV5-1 with TRBJ2-7; D may match TRBD1 or TRBD2 (5 bases each). Germline V CDR1 and CDR2: SGHRS, YFSETQ. The CDR3 contains 13 residues. The V and J ends lost 1 base and 7 bases respectively, with 12 bases between them. For the CDR3, the DNA is TGCGCCAGCAGCTTGACTGGCAGGGAGGAGCAGTACTTC. Translation gives CASSLTGREEQYF.

CDR3 loop: CASRPGQVYF. The CDR3 coding sequence is TGCGCCAGTAGGCCGGGACAGGTGTACTTC. The chain is built from TRBV5-1 and TRBJ2-5; 8 bases are a match to TRBD1. Trimming took 8 bases from V and 13 from J; bases not matched to a gene: 7. The germline V gene encodes CDR1 SGHRS and CDR2 YFSETQ. The length of the CDR3 is 10 residues.

Of note for this clone: Other nucleotide sequences from this sample produce the same CDR3. This chain links TRBV29-1 with TRBJ2-1; 11 bases agree with TRBD2. CDR3 length: 12 amino acids. Unmatched junction bases numbered 0, after V lost 7 bases and J lost 4 bases. The germline gives CDR1 SQVTM, CDR2 ANQGSEA. In DNA form, the CDR3 reads TGCAGCGGGACTAGCGGGTACAATGAGCAGTTCTTC. It translates to CSGTSGYNEQFF.

This rearrangement joins TRBV5-1 to TRBJ2-2; no clear D gene. Germline V gene data show CDR1 as SGHRS and CDR2 as YFSETQ. This CDR3 has 13 amino acids. The ends were cut back, 5 bases at V and 3 bases at J, with 8 bases in the middle. CDR3 nucleotide sequence: TGCGCCAGCAGTGCGGACCACACCGGGGAGCTGTTTTTT. Residues: CASSADHTGELFF.

This clone has a single count. The chain recombines TRBV28 with TRBJ2-5; D unresolved. V lost 4 bases, J lost 5 bases, and 8 bases lay in between. Germline loops: CDR1 MDHEN, CDR2 SYDVKM. The CDR3 loop spans 12 amino acids. The DNA for the CDR3 is TGTGCCAGCAGTTCACGATGGGAGACCCAGTACTTC. It specifies CASSSRWETQYF.

This chain links TRBV11-3 with TRBJ1-2; D unresolved. The V and J ends lost 5 bases and 5 bases respectively, with 12 bases between them. Per germline, CDR1 SGHNT and CDR2 YENEEA. The CDR3 is 13 amino acids. In DNA form, the CDR3 reads TGTGCCAGCAGCCGACCTGAGCATTATGGCTACACCTTC. Translating gives CASSRPEHYGYTF.

This chain joins TRBV13 and TRBJ2-5, with D maybe TRBD1 (6 bases). Trimming took 4 bases from V and 5 from J, leaving 11 bases between them. Germline values: CDR1 PRHDT, CDR2 FYEKMQ (reference sequence). The length of the CDR3 is 13 residues. The CDR3 sequence: CASSYRVGETQYF. The CDR3 region has the DNA TGTGCCAGCAGCTACAGGGTGGGGGAGACCCAGTACTTC. The variable domain in full, with the rest retrieved from reference TRBV13 and TRBJ2-5, is AAGVIQSPRHLIKEKRETATLKCYPIPRHDTVYWYQQGPGQDPQFLISFYEKMQSDKGSIPDRFSAQQFSDYHSELNMSSLELGDSALYFCASSYRVGETQYFGPGTRLLVL.

The genes are TRBV11-3 and TRBJ2-1; D unclear. Germline V gives CDR1 SGHNT, CDR2 YENEEA. With 5 bases removed from V and 3 bases from J, the gap between germline ends came to 17 bases. This CDR3 has 16 residues. CDR3 DNA sequence: TGTGCCAGCAGCCCAATTGCCGGACCCGACTACAATGAGCAGTTCTTC. It codes for CASSPIAGPDYNEQFF. The full variable domain, completed using reference TRBV11-3 and TRBJ2-1, is EAGVVQSPRYKIIEKKQPVAFWCNPISGHNTLYWYLQNLGQGPELLIRYENEEAVDDSQLPKDRFSAERLKGVDSTLKIQPAELGDSAVYLCASSPIAGPDYNEQFFGPGTRLTVL.

The chain recombines TRBV27 with TRBJ2-7, with TRBD1 matching over 10 bases. Germline V gene data show CDR1 as MNHEY and CDR2 as SMNVEV (reference sequence). V dropped 3 bases and J dropped 3; count of bases not matched to a gene: 5. This CDR3 spans 15 amino acids. CDR3 sequence: CASSFDGTGDYEQYF. In nucleotides, the CDR3 is TGTGCCAGCAGTTTCGACGGGACAGGGGACTACGAGCAGTACTTC.

This chain connects TRBV28 to TRBJ2-2; D gene ambiguous. There are 14 residues in the CDR3. V was pared by 6 bases and J by 3 bases, with 11 bases between. The germline V gene has CDR1 MDHEN and CDR2 SYDVKM. The CDR3 loop is CASRTGQDTGELFF. DNA for the CDR3: TGTGCCAGCAGAACGGGTCAGGACACCGGGGAGCTGTTTTTT.

The V call is TRBV6-5, the J call TRBJ1-4; tentative D call: TRBD1 (5 bases). Trimming removed 9 bases from V and 3 bases from J, with 17 bases in between. Germline CDR1 is MNHEY and CDR2 is SVGAGI. The CDR3 consists of 15 residues. This CDR3 is CASSPGGRANEKLFF. The CDR3 DNA reads as TGTGCCAGTTCCCCCGGGGGGAGGGCTAATGAAAAACTGTTTTTT.

The chain joins TRBV11-2 to TRBJ2-5; weak D call: TRBD2 (5 bases). V was clipped by 5 bases and J by 5 bases, with 12 bases between them. From germline, CDR1 is SGHAT and CDR2 FQNNGV. This CDR3 region has 13 residues. The DNA for the CDR3 is TGTGCCAGCAGCCGGAGGTTCCAGGAGACCCAGTACTTC. Encoded protein: CASSRRFQETQYF.

This rearrangement joins TRBV2 to TRBJ2-3, with 9 bases aligning to TRBD2. The CDR3 has 13 residues. Per the germline V gene, CDR1 is SNHLY and CDR2 is FYNNEI. The ends lost 8 bases at V and 1 base at J; junction bases unmatched: 1. The CDR3 DNA is TGTGCCAGCGAGCGGGAGGGCACAGATACGCAGTATTTT. It encodes CASEREGTDTQYF.

The J gene is TRBJ2-1, the V gene TRBV18, with D perhaps TRBD2 (6 bases). The ends were cut back, 2 bases at V and 4 bases at J, with 18 bases in the middle. Germline values: CDR1 KGHSH, CDR2 LQKENI. The CDR3 extends over 17 amino acids. Here the CDR3 reads CASSPDPRTTYYNEQFF. The CDR3 DNA sequence: TGTGCCAGCTCACCAGACCCCCGGACTACCTATTACAATGAGCAGTTCTTC.

This chain connects TRBV29-1 to TRBJ2-3, with TRBD2 as a possible D gene (5 bases). Germline CDR1 and CDR2: SQVTM and ANQGSEA. CDR3 length equals 15 residues. V was pared by 0 bases and J by 0 bases, with 10 bases between. The CDR3 is CSVEDRTGSTDTQYF. The CDR3 coding sequence is TGCAGCGTTGAAGATCGGACGGGGAGCACAGATACGCAGTATTTT.

The chain couples TRBV7-8 to TRBJ2-5; 9 positions agree with TRBD1. This CDR3 has 14 residues. Germline CDR1 and CDR2: SGHVS and FQNEAQ. Losses at the gene ends were 5 bases for V and 3 bases for J; bases not matched to a gene: 4. The CDR3 sequence: CASSIRTGEETQYF. DNA for the CDR3: TGTGCCAGCAGCATTCGGACAGGGGAAGAGACCCAGTACTTC. Looking up the rest from reference TRBV7-8 and TRBJ2-5 gives the full variable domain: GAGVSQSPRYKVAKRGQDVALRCDPISGHVSLFWYQQALGQGPEFLTYFQNEAQLDKSGLPSDRFFAERPEGSVSTLKIQRTQQEDSAVYLCASSIRTGEETQYFGPGTRLLVL.